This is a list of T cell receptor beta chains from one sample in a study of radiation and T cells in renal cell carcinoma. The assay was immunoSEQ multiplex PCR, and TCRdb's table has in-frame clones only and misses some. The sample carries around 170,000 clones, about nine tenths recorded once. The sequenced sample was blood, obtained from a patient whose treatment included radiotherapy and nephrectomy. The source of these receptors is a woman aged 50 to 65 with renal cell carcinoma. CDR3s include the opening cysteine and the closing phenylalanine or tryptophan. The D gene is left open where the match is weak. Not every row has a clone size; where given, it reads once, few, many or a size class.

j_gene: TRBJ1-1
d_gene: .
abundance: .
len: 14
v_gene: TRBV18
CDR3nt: TGTGCCAGCTCACCGCCCGTAACAGGTGTCGAAGCTTTCTTT
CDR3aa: CASSPPVTGVEAFF

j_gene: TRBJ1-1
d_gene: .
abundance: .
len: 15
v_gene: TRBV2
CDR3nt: TGTGCCAGCAGTGGGGGGACGGAGAGGGACACTGAAGCTTTCTTT
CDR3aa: CASSGGTERDTEAFF

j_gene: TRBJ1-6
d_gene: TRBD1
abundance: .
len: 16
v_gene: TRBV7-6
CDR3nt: TGTGCCAGCAGCTCGTCCGGGACAGACTATAATTCACCCCTCCACTTT
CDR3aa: CASSSSGTDYNSPLHF

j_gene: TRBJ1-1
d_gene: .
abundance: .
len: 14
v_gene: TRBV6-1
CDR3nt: TGTGCCAGCAGTGAGGGGAATACGGGCACTGAAGCTTTCTTT
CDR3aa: CASSEGNTGTEAFF

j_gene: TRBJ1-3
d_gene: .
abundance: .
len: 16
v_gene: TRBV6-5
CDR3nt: TGTGCCAGCAGTTTACTCGACAGCAACTCTGGAAACACCATATATTTT
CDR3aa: CASSLLDSNSGNTIYF

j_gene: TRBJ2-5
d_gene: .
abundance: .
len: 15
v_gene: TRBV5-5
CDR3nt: TGTGCCAGCAGCTTTGTACCACTACAGAGAGAGACCCAGTACTTC
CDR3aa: CASSFVPLQRETQYF

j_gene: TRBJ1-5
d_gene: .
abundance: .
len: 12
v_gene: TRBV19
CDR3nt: TGTGCCAGCGGGGGGGGACATCAGCCCCAGCATTTT
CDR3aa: CASGGGHQPQHF

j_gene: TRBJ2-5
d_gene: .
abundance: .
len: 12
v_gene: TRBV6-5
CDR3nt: TGTGCCAGCAGAGGGGTGCGTGAGACCCAGTACTTC
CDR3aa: CASRGVRETQYF

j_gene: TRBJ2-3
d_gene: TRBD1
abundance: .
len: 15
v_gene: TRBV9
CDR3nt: TGTGCCAGCAGCGGACTGACAGGGGGCACAGATACGCAGTATTTT
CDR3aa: CASSGLTGGTDTQYF

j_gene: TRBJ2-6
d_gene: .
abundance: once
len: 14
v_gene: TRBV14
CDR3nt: TGTGCCAGCAGCCGCAGCTCTGGGGCCAACGTCCTGACTTTC
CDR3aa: CASSRSSGANVLTF

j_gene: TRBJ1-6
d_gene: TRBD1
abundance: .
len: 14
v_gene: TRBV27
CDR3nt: TGTGCCAGCAGCCCGGGACAGGATAATTCACCCCTCCACTTT
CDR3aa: CASSPGQDNSPLHF

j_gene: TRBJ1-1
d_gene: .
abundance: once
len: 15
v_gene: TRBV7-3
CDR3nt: TGTGCCAGCAGCTCCGGTGAGGGGGTTAAAGTGGAAGCTTTCTTT
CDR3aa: CASSSGEGVKVEAFF

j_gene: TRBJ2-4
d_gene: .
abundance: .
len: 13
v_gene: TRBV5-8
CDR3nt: TGTGCCAGCAGCCCCCCGTGGAGCAACATTCAGTACTTC
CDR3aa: CASSPPWSNIQYF

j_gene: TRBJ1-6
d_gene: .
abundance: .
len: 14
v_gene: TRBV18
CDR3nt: TGTGCCAGCTCCTACGGACAGAATAATTCACCCCTCCACTTT
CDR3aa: CASSYGQNNSPLHF

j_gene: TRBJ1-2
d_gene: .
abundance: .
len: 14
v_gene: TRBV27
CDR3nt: TGTGCCAGCAGGCCGACGGGTTTCGTGTATGGCTACACCTTC
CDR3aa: CASRPTGFVYGYTF

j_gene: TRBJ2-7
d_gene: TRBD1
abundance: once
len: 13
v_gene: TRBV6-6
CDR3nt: TGTGCCAGCAGTGCCAGGACAGGGGGCGAGCAGTACTTC
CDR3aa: CASSARTGGEQYF

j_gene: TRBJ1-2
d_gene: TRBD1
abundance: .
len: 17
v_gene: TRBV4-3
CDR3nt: TGCGCCAGCAGCCAAGTAGCCGGGACAGGGTACTTAGCTGGCTACACCTTC
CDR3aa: CASSQVAGTGYLAGYTF

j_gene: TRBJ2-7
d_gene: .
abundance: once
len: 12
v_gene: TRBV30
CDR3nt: TGTGCCTGGAGTCAAGGAGACTACGAGCAGTACTTC
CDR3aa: CAWSQGDYEQYF

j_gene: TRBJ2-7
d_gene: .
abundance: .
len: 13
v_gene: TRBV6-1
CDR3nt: TGTGCCAGCAGGTGGACAGTGCGCTACGAGCAGTACTTC
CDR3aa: CASRWTVRYEQYF

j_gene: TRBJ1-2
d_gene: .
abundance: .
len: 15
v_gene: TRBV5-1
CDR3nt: TGCGCCAGCAGCTTGGTGGGCCTGACTAACTATGGCTACACCTTC
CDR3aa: CASSLVGLTNYGYTF

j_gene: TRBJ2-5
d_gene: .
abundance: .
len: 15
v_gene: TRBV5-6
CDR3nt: TGTGCCAGCAGCTTGGAGGTCCCCTACCAAGAGACCCAGTACTTC
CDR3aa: CASSLEVPYQETQYF

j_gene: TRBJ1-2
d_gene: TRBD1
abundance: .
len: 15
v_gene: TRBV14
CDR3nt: TGTGCCAGCAGCCAAGATCTTGACAGGGTGGTTGGCTACACCTTC
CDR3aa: CASSQDLDRVVGYTF

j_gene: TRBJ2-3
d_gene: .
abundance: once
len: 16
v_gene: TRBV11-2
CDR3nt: TGTGCCAGCAGCTTAGCACTCCAACGGGGCACAGATACGCAGTATTTT
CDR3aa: CASSLALQRGTDTQYF

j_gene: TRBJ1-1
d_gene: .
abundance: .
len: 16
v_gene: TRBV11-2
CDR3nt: TGTGCCAGCAGCTTGTCTTCGGACGATATGAACACTGAAGCTTTCTTT
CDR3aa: CASSLSSDDMNTEAFF

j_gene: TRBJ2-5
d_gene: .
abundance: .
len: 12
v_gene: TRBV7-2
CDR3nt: TGTGCCAGCAGCCAACCCGCAGAGACCCAGTACTTC
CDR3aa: CASSQPAETQYF

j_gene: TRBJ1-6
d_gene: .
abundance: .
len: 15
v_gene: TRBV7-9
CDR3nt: TGTGCCAGCAGCCCGTCGGAAAGCCGGAATTCACCCCTCCACTTT
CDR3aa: CASSPSESRNSPLHF

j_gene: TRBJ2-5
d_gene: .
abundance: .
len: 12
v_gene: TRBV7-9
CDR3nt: TGTGCCAGCAGCTTCGAGGGGGAGACCCAGTACTTC
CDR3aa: CASSFEGETQYF

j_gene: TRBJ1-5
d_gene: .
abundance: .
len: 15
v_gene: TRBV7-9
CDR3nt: TGTGCCAGCAGCTTAGAGGCAGGGCTCAATCAGCCCCAGCATTTT
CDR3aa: CASSLEAGLNQPQHF

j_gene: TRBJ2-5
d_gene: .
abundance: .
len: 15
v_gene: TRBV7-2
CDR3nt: TGTGCCAGCAGCCCCCGAGTTAGGCAGGGGGGGACCCAGTACTTC
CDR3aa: CASSPRVRQGGTQYF

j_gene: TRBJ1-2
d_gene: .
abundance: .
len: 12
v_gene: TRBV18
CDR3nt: TGTGCCAGCTCACCAGGGAACCATGGCTACACCTTC
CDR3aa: CASSPGNHGYTF

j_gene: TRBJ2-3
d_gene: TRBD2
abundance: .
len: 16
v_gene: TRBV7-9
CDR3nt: TGTGCCAGCAGCATGCTTTCTAGCGGGGGATCAGATACGCAGTATTTT
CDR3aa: CASSMLSSGGSDTQYF

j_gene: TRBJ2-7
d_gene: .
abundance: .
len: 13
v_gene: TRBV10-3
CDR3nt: TGTGCCATCAGTAACACCGGGACCCCCGAGCAGTACTTC
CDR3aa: CAISNTGTPEQYF

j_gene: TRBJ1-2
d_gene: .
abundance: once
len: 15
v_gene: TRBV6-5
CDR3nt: TGTGCCAGCACCAACGGGGGAGGAAGTGTCTATGGCTACACCTTC
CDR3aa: CASTNGGGSVYGYTF

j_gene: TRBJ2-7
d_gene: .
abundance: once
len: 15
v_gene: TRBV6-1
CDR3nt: TGTGCCAGCAGTGAATTAGGGGTCCCCTCCTACGAGCAGTACTTC
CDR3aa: CASSELGVPSYEQYF

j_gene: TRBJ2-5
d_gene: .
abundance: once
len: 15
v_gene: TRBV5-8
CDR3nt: TGTGCCAGCAGCCCCCGACTAGATCCCCAAGAGACCCAGTACTTC
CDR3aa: CASSPRLDPQETQYF

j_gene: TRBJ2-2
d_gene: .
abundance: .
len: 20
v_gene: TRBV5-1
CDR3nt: TGCGCCAGCAGCTTGGATGTTTCGGGTGATTTCCTAACGAACACCGGGGAGCTGTTTTTT
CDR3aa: CASSLDVSGDFLTNTGELFF

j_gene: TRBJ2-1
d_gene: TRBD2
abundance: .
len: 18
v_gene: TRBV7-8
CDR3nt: TGTGCCAGCAGCTCAGGACTAGCGGGAGGAGGTATGGACAATGAGCAGTTCTTC
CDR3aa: CASSSGLAGGGMDNEQFF

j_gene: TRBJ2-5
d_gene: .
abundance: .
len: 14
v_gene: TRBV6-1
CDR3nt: TGTGCCAGCAGTGCCGGAGACCGCCAAGAGACCCAGTACTTC
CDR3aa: CASSAGDRQETQYF

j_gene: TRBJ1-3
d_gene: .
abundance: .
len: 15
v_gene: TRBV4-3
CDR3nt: TGCGCCAGCAGCCAAGGTGAGGGATCCGGAAACACCATATATTTT
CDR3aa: CASSQGEGSGNTIYF

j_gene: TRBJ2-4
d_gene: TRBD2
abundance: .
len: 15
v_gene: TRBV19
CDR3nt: TGTGCCAGTAGTATAGGCACCGGGCGGGGGGCCATTCAGTACTTC
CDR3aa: CASSIGTGRGAIQYF

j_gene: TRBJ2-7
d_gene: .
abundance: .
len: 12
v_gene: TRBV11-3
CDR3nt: TGTGCCAGCAGCTTAGATCTCTACGAGCAGTACTTC
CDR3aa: CASSLDLYEQYF

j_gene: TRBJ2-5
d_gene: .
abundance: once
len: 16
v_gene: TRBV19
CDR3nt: TGTGCCAGTAGTGTTACAGGGTATCCCCCACAAGAGACCCAGTACTTC
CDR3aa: CASSVTGYPPQETQYF